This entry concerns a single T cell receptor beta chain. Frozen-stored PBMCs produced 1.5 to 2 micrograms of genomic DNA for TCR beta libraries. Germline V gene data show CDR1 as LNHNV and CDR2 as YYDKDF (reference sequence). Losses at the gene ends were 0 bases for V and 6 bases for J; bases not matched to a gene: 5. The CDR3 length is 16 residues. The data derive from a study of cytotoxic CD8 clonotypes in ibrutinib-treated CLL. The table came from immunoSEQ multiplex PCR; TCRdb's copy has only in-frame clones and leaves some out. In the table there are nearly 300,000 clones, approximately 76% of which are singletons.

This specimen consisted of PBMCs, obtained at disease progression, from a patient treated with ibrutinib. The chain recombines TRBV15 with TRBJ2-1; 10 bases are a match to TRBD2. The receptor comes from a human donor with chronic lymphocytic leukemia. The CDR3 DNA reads TGTGCCACCAGCAGAGATATACTAGCGGGACGCAATGAGCAGTTCTTC. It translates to CATSRDILAGRNEQFF.